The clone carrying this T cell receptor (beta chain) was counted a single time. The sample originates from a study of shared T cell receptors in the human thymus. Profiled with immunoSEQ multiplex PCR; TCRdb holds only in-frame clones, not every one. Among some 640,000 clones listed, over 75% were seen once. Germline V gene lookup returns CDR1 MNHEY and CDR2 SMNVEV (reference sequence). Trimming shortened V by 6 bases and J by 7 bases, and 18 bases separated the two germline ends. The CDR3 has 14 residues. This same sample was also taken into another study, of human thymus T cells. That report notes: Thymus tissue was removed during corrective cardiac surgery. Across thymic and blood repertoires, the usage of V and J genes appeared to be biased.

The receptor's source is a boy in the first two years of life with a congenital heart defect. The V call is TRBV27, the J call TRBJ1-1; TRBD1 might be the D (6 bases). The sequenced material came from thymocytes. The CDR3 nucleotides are TGTGCCAGCAGGCCCCCGCAGGGGAGGGATGAAGCTTTCTTT. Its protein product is CASRPPQGRDEAFF.